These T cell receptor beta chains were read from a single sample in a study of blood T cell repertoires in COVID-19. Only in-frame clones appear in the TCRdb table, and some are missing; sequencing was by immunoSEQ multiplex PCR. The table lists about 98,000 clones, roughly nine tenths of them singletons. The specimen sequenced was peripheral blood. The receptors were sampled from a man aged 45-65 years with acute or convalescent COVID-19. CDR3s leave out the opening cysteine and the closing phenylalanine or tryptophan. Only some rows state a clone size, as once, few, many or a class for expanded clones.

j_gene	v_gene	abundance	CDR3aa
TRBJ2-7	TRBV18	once	ASSRAGGITYEQY
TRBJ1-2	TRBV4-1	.	ASSREWAASYGYT
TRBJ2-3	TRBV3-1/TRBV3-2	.	ASSPGTGGTDTQY
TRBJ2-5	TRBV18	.	ASSLGQGSGETQY
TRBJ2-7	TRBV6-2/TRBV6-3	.	ASSQTGAVSYEQY
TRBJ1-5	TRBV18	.	ASSLRFLGTGNGQPQH
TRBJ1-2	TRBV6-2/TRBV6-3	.	ASSYPTGGYGYT
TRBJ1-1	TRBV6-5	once	ASSKWTGVNTEAF
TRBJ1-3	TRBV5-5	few	ASSLQTGSGNTIY
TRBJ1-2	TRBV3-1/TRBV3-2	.	ASSQAGQGGSYT
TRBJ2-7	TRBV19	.	ASSMVGLVYEQY
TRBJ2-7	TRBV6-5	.	ASSYTSESSYEQY
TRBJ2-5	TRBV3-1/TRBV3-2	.	ASSHNSKETQY
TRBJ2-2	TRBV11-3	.	AIGTGHTGELF
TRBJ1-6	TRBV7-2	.	ASSLGGSSPLH
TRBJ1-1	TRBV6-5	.	ASNMNTEAF
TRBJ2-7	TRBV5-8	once	ASSSGQKRSGEQY
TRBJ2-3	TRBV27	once	ASSLSLLSTDTQY
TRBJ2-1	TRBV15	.	ATSRVEEQF
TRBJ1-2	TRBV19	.	ASTDRGGLLDGYT
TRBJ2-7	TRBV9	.	ASSVGGLTYEQY
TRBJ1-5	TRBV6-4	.	ASTWDSFCQPQH
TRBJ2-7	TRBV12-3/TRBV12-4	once	ASSFQVYEQY
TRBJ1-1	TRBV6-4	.	ASSEARNTEAF
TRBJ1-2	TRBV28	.	ASRKASLEGYT
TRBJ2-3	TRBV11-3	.	ASSLVRSTDTQY
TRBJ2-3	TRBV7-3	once	ASSLSGGGGRAGGSTDTQY
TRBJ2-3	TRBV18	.	ASSPGQGRDTQY
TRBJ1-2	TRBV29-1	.	SVVGSREDYGYT
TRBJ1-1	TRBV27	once	ASRQGTANTEAF
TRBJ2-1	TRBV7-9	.	ASSLTGRYNEQF
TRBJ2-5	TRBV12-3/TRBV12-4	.	ASSEKETQY
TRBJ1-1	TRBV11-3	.	ASSRDRGIEAF
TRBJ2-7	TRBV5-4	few	ASSLSLIAGGKYEQY
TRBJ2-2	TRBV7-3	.	ASSPRDGGAELF